These T cell receptor beta chains were read from a single sample in a study of T-cell reconstitution after alpha-beta-depleted transplantation in children. TCRdb independently ran MiXCR on the PCR reads; one entry per CDR3 protein. The sample includes nearly 550,000 distinct CDR3 sequences, about 18% of them seen just once. The sample here was PBMCs from the stem cell graft donor, taken from the stem cell graft. The receptors shown here come from a human donor who donated a stem cell graft to a child with acute lymphoblastic leukemia. Both conserved end residues are part of each CDR3. The order of the fields is D gene, V gene, clone size, J gene, CDR3 protein, CDR3 DNA. A D gene is named only where the DNA matches it firmly. Clone size is not always given. Where it is, it says once, few, many or a class for expanded clones.

>-|TRBV5-1|many|TRBJ2-1
CASSCLCSGDSYNEQFF
TGCGCCAGCAGCTGTCTCTGTAGTGGAGATTCCTACAATGAGCAGTTCTTC
>-|TRBV21-1|-|TRBJ2-7
CASSKGPGSYEQYF
TGTGCCAGCAGCAAAGGACCAGGGTCCTACGAGCAGTACTTC
>TRBD1|TRBV20-1|few|TRBJ1-5
CSARDDRESQPQHF
TGCAGTGCTAGAGATGACAGGGAGAGTCAGCCCCAGCATTTT
>-|TRBV29-1|few|TRBJ2-7
CSVERGPGGEQYF
TGCAGCGTTGAGAGGGGTCCAGGAGGCGAGCAGTACTTC
>TRBD2|TRBV5-1|-|TRBJ2-2
CASSAAPPGLARSGELFF
TGCGCCAGCAGCGCAGCCCCACCGGGACTAGCGAGATCCGGGGAGCTGTTTTTT
>-|TRBV5-1|few|TRBJ2-5
CASSFIGHEETQYF
TGCGCCAGCAGCTTCATAGGCCACGAAGAGACCCAGTACTTC
>-|TRBV7-3|-|TRBJ2-3
CASSYGGLLSTDTQYF
TGTGCCAGCAGCTACGGGGGACTCCTTAGCACAGATACGCAGTATTTT
>TRBD2|TRBV12-3/TRBV12-4|few|TRBJ2-1
CASRPLGGLAGGRTYNEQFF
TGTGCCAGCAGGCCCTTAGGGGGACTAGCGGGAGGCAGGACCTACAATGAGCAGTTCTTC
>-|TRBV12-3/TRBV12-4|few|TRBJ1-2
CASSSSGRVGYTF
TGTGCCAGCAGCTCTTCAGGGAGAGTTGGCTACACCTTC
>-|TRBV11-2|-|TRBJ2-7
CASSLENGGQGDF
TGTGCCAGCAGCTTAGAAAACGGAGGGCAGGGTGACTTC
>-|TRBV7-9|-|TRBJ1-4
CASSLQGATNEKLFF
TGTGCCAGCAGCCTCCAAGGAGCAACTAATGAAAAACTGTTTTTT
>-|TRBV27|-|TRBJ2-7
CASSFAGLDEQYF
TGTGCCAGCAGTTTCGCGGGGTTGGACGAGCAGTACTTC
>TRBD1|TRBV27|-|TRBJ1-3
CASSPTGGSSGNTIYF
TGTGCCAGCAGTCCCACAGGGGGCTCCTCTGGAAACACCATATATTTT
>-|TRBV20-1|-|TRBJ1-2
CSARDRALYGYTF
TGCAGTGCTAGGGACAGAGCGCTCTATGGCTACACCTTC
>-|TRBV7-3|few|TRBJ2-1
CASSLGTGSLYNEQFF
TGTGCCAGCAGCTTAGGAACAGGGAGTCTATACAATGAGCAGTTCTTC
>TRBD1|TRBV4-1|-|TRBJ2-7
CASSGPGQGPYEQYF
TGCGCCAGCAGCGGCCCAGGACAGGGGCCCTACGAGCAGTACTTC
>-|TRBV4-1|few|TRBJ1-3
CASSQPLGRSGNTIYF
TGCGCCAGCAGCCAACCTCTGGGACGCTCTGGAAACACCATATATTTT
>-|TRBV6-4|few|TRBJ2-7
CASSDLPGAEQYF
TGTGCCAGCAGTGACCTTCCCGGGGCCGAGCAGTACTTC
>TRBD2|TRBV2|-|TRBJ2-2
CASRYLAGATGELVF
TGTGCCAGCAGGTATCTAGCGGGAGCCACCGGGGAGCTGGTTTTT
>TRBD1|TRBV12-3/TRBV12-4|few|TRBJ2-7
CASSATGVGEQYF
TGTGCCAGCAGTGCGACAGGGGTCGGCGAGCAGTACTTC
>TRBD1|TRBV18|-|TRBJ1-1
CASSDQGARRTEAFF
TGTGCCAGCTCTGATCAGGGGGCGCGAAGAACTGAAGCTTTCTTT
>-|TRBV12-3/TRBV12-4|few|TRBJ2-7
CASTYWGGQSYEQYF
TGTGCCAGCACCTACTGGGGGGGGCAATCCTACGAGCAGTACTTC
>TRBD1|TRBV12-3/TRBV12-4|-|TRBJ2-7
CASSLTQGRSYEQYF
TGTGCCAGCAGTTTAACACAGGGGCGCTCCTACGAGCAGTACTTC
>TRBD1|TRBV5-1|few|TRBJ1-1
CASSFAQDRGTEAFF
TGCGCCAGCAGCTTCGCCCAGGACAGGGGCACTGAAGCTTTCTTT
>-|TRBV20-1|-|TRBJ2-3
CSAVWRGGTDTQYF
TGCAGTGCTGTTTGGAGGGGAGGCACAGATACGCAGTATTTT
>-|TRBV11-1|many|TRBJ2-2
CASSLDQNTGELFF
TGTGCCAGCAGCTTAGACCAAAACACCGGGGAGCTGTTTTTT
>TRBD2|TRBV20-1|-|TRBJ2-7
CSARESSGRQSEQYF
TGCAGTGCTAGAGAGTCTAGCGGGCGACAGAGCGAGCAGTACTTC
>-|TRBV24-1|-|TRBJ1-5
CATSDPGTYGQPQHF
TGTGCCACCAGTGACCCTGGGACGTACGGGCAGCCCCAGCATTTT
>-|TRBV3-1|few|TRBJ2-7
CASSQTGPYEQYF
TGTGCCAGCAGCCAAACAGGACCCTACGAGCAGTACTTC
>TRBD2|TRBV20-1|few|TRBJ2-7
CSAREAGGSHEQYF
TGCAGTGCTAGAGAAGCGGGAGGGAGTCACGAGCAGTACTTC
>TRBD1|TRBV20-1|few|TRBJ1-5
CSARSVQGNQPQHF
TGCAGTGCTAGAAGTGTACAGGGGAATCAGCCCCAGCATTTT
>TRBD2|TRBV9|few|TRBJ2-1
CASSAGSGYNEQFF
TGTGCCAGCAGCGCGGGTAGCGGGTACAATGAGCAGTTCTTC
>-|TRBV6-1|few|TRBJ2-1
CASSPRAPTHNEQFF
TGTGCCAGCAGTCCCCGGGCCCCGACCCACAATGAGCAGTTCTTC
>-|TRBV29-1|-|TRBJ1-1
CSVEEGHNTEAFF
TGCAGCGTTGAAGAGGGGCATAACACTGAAGCTTTCTTT
>TRBD2|TRBV20-1|-|TRBJ2-7
CSASPGLTYEQYF
TGCAGTGCTAGCCCGGGACTAACCTACGAGCAGTACTTC